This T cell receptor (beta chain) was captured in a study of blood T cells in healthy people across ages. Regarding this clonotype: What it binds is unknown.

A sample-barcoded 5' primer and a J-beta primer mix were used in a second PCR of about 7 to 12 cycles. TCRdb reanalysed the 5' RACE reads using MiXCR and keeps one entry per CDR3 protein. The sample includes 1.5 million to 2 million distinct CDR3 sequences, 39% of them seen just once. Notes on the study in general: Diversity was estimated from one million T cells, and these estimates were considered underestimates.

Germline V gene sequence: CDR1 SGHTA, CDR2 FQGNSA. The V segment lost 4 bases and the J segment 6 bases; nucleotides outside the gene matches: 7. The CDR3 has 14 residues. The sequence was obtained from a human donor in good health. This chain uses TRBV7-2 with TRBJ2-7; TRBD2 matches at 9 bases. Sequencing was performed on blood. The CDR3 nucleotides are TGTGCCAGCAGCTGCGGGGGGGCACTTTCCGAGCAGTACTTC. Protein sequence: CASSCGGALSEQYF.